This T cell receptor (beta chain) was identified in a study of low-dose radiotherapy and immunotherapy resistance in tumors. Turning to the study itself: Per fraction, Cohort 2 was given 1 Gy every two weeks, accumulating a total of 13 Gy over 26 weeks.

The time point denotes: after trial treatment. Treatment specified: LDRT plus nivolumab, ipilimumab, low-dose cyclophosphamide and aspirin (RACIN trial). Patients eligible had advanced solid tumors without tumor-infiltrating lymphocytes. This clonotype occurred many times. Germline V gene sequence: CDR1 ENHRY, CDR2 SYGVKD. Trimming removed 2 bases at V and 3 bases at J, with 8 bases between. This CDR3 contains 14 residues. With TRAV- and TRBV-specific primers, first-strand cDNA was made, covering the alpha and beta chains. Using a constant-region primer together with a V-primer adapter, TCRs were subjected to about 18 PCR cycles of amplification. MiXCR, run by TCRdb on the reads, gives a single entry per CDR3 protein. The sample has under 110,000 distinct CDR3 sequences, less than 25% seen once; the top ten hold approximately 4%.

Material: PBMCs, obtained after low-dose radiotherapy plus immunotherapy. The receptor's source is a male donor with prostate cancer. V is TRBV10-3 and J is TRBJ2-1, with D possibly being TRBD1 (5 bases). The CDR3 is CAISERQGYNEQFF. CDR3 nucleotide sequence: TGTGCCATCAGTGAGCGTCAGGGCTACAATGAGCAGTTCTTC.